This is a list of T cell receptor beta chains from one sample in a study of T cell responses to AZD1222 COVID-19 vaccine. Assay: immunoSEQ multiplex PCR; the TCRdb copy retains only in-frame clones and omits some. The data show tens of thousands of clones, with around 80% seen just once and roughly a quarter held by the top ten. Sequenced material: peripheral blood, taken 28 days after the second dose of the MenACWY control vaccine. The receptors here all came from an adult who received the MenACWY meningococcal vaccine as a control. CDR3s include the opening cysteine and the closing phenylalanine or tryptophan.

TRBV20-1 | CSVEGNNEQFF
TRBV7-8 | CASSVPNTGELFF
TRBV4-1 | CASSQVAEYNEQFF
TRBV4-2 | CASSQGGGAVEQYF
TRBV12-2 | CASRFGSAGPRETQYF
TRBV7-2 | CASSLNRDNLQHF
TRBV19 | CATGTSGVLNEQFF
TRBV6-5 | CASSLTSDSEKLFF
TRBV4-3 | CASSQDRGPGNTIYF
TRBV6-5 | CASRTGSNSPLHF
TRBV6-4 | CASSDPSERGDEQYF
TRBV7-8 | CASSLEGSGANVLTF
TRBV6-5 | CASSYYEKGSEQFF
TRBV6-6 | CASSYSGTANEKLFF
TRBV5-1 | CASSLAVGGTNEKLFF
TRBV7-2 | CASSLDARTYEQYF
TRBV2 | CASRGWTGYEQFF
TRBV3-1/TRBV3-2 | CASSQESVKGPNYGYTF
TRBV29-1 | CSVGDDRGNEQFF
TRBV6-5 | CASSYSKQFYGYTF
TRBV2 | CASRAFGELFF